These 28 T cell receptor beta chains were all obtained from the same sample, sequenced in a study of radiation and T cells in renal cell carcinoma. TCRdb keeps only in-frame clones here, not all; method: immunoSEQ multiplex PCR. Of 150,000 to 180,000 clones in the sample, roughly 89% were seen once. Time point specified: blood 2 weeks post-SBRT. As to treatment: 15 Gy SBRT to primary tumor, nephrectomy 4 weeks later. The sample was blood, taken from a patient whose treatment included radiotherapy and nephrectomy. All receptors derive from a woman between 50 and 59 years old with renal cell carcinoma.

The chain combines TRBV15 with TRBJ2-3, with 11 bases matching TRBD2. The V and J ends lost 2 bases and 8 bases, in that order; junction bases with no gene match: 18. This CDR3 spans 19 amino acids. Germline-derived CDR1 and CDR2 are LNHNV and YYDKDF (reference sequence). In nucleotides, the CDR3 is TGTGCCACCAGCAGACCACCCAAAACTAGCGGGGGCCTGGCAGGTACGCAGTATTTT. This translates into CATSRPPKTSGGLAGTQYF.

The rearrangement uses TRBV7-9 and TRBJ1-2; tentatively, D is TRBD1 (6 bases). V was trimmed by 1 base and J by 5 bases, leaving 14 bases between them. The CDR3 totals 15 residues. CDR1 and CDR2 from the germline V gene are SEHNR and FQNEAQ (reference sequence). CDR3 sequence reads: CASSLGAGEWYGYTF. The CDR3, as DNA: TGTGCCAGCAGCTTAGGGGCAGGGGAGTGGTATGGCTACACCTTC.

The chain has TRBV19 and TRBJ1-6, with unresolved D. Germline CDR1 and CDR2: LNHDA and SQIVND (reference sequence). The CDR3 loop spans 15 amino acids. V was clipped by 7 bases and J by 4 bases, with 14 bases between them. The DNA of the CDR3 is TGTGCCAGTACCCCCCAGGATGGGTATAATTCACCCCTCCACTTT. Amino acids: CASTPQDGYNSPLHF.

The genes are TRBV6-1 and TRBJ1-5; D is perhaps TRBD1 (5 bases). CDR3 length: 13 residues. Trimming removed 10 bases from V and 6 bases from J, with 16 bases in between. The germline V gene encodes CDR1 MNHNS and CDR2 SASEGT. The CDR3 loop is CATYTSGGQPQHF. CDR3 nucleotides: TGTGCCACGTACACATCGGGGGGTCAGCCCCAGCATTTT.

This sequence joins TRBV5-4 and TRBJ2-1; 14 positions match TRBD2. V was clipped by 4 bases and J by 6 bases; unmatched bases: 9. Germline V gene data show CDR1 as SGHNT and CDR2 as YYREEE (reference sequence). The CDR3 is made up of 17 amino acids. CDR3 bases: TGTGCCAGCAGCCTTACTCGGACTAGCGGGGGGAGCAATGAGCAGTTCTTC. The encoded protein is CASSLTRTSGGSNEQFF.

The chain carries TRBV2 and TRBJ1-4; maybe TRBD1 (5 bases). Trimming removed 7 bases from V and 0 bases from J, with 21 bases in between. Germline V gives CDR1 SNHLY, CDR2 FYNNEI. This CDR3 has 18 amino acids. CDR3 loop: CASKRARVRAATNEKLFF. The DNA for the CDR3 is TGTGCCAGCAAAAGAGCTAGGGTCAGGGCCGCAACTAATGAAAAACTGTTTTTT.

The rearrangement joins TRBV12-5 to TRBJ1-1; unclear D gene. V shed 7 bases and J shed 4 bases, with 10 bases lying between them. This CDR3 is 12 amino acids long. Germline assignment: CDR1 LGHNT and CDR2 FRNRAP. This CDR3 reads CASDEVPTEAFF. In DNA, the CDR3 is TGTGCTAGTGACGAGGTCCCCACTGAAGCTTTCTTT. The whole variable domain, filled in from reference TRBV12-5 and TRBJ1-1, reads DARVTQTPRHKVTEMGQEVTMRCQPILGHNTVFWYRQTMMQGLELLAYFRNRAPLDDSGMPKDRFSAEMPDATLATLKIQPSEPRDSAVYFCASDEVPTEAFFGQGTRLTVV.

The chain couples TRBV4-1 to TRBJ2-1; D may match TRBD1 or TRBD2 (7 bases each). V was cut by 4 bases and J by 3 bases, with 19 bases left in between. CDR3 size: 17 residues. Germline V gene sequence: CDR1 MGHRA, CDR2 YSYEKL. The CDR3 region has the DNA TGCGCCAGCAGCCCCGCTGGGGGGAGGGGGCGCTACAATGAGCAGTTCTTC. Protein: CASSPAGGRGRYNEQFF.

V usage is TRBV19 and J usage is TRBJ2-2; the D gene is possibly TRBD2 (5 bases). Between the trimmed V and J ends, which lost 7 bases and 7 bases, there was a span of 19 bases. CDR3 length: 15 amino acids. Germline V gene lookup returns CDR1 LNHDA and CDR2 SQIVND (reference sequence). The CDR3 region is CASKLGGGLVGELFF. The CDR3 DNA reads TGTGCCAGTAAACTCGGTGGAGGTTTGGTCGGGGAGCTGTTTTTT.

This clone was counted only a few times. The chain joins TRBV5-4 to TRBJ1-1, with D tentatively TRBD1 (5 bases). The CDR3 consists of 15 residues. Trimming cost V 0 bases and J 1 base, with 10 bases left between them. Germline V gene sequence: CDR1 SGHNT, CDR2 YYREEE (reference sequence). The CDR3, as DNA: TGTGCCAGCAGCTTGGTGTGGGGGAAGAACACTGAAGCTTTCTTT. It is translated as CASSLVWGKNTEAFF.

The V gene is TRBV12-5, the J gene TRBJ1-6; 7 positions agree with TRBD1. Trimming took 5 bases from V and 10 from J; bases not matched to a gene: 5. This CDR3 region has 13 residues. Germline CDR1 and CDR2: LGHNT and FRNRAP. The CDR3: CASGTDRVSPLHF. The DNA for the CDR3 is TGTGCTAGTGGTACCGACAGGGTGTCACCCCTCCACTTT.

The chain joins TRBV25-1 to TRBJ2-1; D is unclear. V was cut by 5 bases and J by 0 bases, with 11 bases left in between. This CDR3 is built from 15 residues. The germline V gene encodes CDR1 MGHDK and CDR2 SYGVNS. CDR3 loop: CASSPWSSSYNEQFF. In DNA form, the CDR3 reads TGTGCCAGCAGTCCCTGGAGTAGCTCCTACAATGAGCAGTTCTTC.

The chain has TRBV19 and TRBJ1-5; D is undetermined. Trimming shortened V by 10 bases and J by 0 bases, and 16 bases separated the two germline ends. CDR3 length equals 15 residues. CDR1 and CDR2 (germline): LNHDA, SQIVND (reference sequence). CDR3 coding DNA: TGTGCCACCTCCTCGGGAGTCTTTAGCAATCAGCCCCAGCATTTT. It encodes CATSSGVFSNQPQHF. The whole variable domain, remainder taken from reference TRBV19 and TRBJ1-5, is DGGITQSPKYLFRKEGQNVTLSCEQNLNHDAMYWYRQDPGQGLRLIYYSQIVNDFQKGDIAEGYSVSREKKESFPLTVTSAQKNPTAFYLCATSSGVFSNQPQHFGDGTRLSIL.

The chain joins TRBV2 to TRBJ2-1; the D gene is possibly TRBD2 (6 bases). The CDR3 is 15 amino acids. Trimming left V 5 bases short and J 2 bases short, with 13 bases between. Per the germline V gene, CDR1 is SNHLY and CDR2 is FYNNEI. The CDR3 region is CASSPEGGAYNEQFF. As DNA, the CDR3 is TGTGCCAGCAGTCCCGAGGGCGGGGCCTACAATGAGCAGTTCTTC.

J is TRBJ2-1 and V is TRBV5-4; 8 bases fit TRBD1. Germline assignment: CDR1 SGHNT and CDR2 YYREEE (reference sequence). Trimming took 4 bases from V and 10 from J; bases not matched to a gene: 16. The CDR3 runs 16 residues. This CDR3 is CASSSGSDRGGREQFF. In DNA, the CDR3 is TGTGCCAGCAGCAGTGGCTCCGACAGGGGCGGTAGGGAGCAGTTCTTC.

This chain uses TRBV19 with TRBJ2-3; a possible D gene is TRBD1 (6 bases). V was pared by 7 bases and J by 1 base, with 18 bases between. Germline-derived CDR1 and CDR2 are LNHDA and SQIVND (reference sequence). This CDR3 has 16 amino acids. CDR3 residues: CASTPGRGWGTDTQYF. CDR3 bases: TGTGCCAGTACTCCGGGCAGGGGATGGGGCACAGATACGCAGTATTTT.

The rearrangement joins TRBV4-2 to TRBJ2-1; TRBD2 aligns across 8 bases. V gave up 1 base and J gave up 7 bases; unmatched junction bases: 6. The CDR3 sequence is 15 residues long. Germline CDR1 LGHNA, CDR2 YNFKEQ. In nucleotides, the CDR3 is TGTGCCAGCAGCCAAGGGCGACTAGCGATTAATGAGCAGTTCTTC. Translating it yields CASSQGRLAINEQFF.

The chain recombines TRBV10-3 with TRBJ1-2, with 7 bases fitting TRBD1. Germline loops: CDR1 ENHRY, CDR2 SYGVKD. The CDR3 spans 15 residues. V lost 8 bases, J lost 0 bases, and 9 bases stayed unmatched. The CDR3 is CAISTGVASNYGYTF. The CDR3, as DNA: TGTGCCATCTCTACAGGGGTTGCATCTAACTATGGCTACACCTTC.

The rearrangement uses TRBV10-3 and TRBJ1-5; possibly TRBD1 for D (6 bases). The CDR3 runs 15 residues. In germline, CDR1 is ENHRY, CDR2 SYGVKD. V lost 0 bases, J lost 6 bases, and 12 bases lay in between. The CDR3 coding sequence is TGTGCCATCAGTGAGTCCTCAGGGGAGGGTCAGCCCCAGCATTTT. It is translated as CAISESSGEGQPQHF.

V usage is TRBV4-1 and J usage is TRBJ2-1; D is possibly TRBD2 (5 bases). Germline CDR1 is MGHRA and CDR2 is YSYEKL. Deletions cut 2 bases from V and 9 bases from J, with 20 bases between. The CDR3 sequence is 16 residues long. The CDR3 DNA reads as TGCGCCAGCAGCCAAAACGGGGTACTCTCATCTGGTGAGCAGTTCTTC. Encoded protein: CASSQNGVLSSGEQFF.

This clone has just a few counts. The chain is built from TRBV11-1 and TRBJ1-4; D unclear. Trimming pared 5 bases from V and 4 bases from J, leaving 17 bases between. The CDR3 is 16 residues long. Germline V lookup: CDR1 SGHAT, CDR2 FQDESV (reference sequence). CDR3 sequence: CASSQGSGSVNEKLFF. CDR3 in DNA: TGTGCCAGCAGCCAAGGGAGCGGCTCTGTTAATGAAAAACTGTTTTTT.

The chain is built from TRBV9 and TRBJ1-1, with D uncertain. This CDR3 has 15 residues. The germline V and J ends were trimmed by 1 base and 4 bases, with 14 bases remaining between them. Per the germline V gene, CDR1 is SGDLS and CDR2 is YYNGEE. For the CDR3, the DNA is TGTGCCAGCAGCGTAACTACGGCTCGGGGCACTGAAGCTTTCTTT. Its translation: CASSVTTARGTEAFF.

The CDR3 DNA reads as TGTGCCAGCCGCCAAGACTACGGCGGTTCACCCCTCCACTTT. Its protein product is CASRQDYGGSPLHF. The rearrangement links TRBV18 to TRBJ1-6; no reliable D call. This CDR3 has 14 amino acids. The germline CDR1 and CDR2 sequences are KGHSH and LQKENI. Trimming took off 8 bases at V and 9 bases at J, with 17 bases between the two ends. Full variable domain (missing parts from reference TRBV18 and TRBJ1-6): NAGVMQNPRHLVRRRGQEARLRCSPMKGHSHVYWYRQLPEEGLKFMVYLQKENIIDESGMPKERFSAEFPKEGPSILRIQQVVRGDSAAYFCASRQDYGGSPLHFGNGTRLTVT.

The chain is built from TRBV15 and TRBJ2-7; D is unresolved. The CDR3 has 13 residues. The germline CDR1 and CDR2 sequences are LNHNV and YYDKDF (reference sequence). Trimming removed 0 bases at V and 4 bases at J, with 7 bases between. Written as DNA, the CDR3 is TGTGCCACCAGCAGAGAACCCACTTACGAGCAGTACTTC. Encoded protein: CATSREPTYEQYF.

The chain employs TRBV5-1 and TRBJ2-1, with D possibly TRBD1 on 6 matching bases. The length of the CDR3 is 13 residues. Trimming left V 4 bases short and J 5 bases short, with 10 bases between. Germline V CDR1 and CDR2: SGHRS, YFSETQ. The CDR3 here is CASSAGQNNEQFF. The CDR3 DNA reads TGCGCCAGCAGCGCCGGACAGAACAATGAGCAGTTCTTC.

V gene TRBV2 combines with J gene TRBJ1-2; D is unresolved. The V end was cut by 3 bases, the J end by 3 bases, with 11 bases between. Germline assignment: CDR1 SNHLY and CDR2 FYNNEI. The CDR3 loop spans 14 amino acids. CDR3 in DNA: TGTGCCAGCAGTGATCTGGCAGACGACTATGGCTACACCTTC. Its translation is CASSDLADDYGYTF. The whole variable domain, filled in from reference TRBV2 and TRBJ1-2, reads EPEVTQTPSHQVTQMGQEVILRCVPISNHLYFYWYRQILGQKVEFLVSFYNNEISEKSEIFDDQFSVERPDGSNFTLKIRSTKLEDSAMYFCASSDLADDYGYTFGSGTRLTVV.

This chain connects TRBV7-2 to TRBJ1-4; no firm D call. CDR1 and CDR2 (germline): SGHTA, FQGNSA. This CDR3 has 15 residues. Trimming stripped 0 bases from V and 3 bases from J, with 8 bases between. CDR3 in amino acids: CASSLAGASNEKLFF. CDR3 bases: TGTGCCAGCAGCTTAGCGGGAGCTTCTAATGAAAAACTGTTTTTT. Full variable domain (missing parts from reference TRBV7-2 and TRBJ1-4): GAGVSQSPSNKVTEKGKDVELRCDPISGHTALYWYRQSLGQGLEFLIYFQGNSAPDKSGLPSDRFSAERTGGSVSTLTIQRTQQEDSAVYLCASSLAGASNEKLFFGSGTQLSVL.

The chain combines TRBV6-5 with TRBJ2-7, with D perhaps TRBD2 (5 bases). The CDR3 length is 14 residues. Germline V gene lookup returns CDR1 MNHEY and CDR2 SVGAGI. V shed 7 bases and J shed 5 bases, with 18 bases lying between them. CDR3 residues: CASTPGGMPHEQYF. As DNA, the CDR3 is TGTGCCAGCACCCCAGGAGGAATGCCCCACGAGCAGTACTTC.